One and the same sample provided the 7 T cell receptor beta chains below, sequenced in a study of cytotoxic CD8 clonotypes in ibrutinib-treated CLL (dated by TCRdb to about 2021). Libraries were made using the immunoSEQ multiplex PCR assay. TCRdb stores this immuneACCESS table with in-frame sequences only. Part of the clones is absent; in the studies checked, under half of the shortfall reflects unresolved V genes, and no reason is known for the rest. This sample has 160,000 or so clones in its table, and more than 80% of those were observed once. The ten largest make up about 5% of the sample. The time point label corresponds to: roughly 23 months on ibrutinib. The sequenced sample was PBMCs, obtained after 24 months of ibrutinib treatment. These receptors came from a human donor with chronic lymphocytic leukemia.

In this sample, this clone turned up a few times. V is TRBV19 and J is TRBJ2-7, with D possibly being TRBD1 or TRBD2 (5 bases each). Germline lookup yields CDR1 LNHDA and CDR2 SQIVND (reference sequence). This CDR3 region has 11 residues. Trimming left V 4 bases short and J 6 bases short, with 7 bases between. CDR3 DNA: TGTGCCAGTAGTAATGGGGGCGAGCAGTACTTC. Its translation: CASSNGGEQYF.

V and J are TRBV19 and TRBJ1-5; a weak D match, TRBD1 (6 bases). The CDR3 sequence is 13 residues long. Trimming shortened V by 9 bases and J by 6 bases, and 15 bases separated the two germline ends. CDR1 LNHDA and CDR2 SQIVND come from the germline V gene (reference sequence). CDR3 in amino acids: CASWGRQGQPQHF. CDR3 in DNA: TGTGCCAGCTGGGGGCGCCAGGGTCAGCCCCAGCATTTT.

This clone was seen a handful of times. J is TRBJ1-2 and V is TRBV28; D is perhaps TRBD1 (5 bases). The germline V gene has CDR1 MDHEN and CDR2 SYDVKM. V lost 10 bases to trimming and J lost 2 bases, with 8 bases between them. CDR3 size: 11 residues. CDR3 protein: CAIKGNYGYTF. Here the CDR3 DNA reads TGTGCCATAAAGGGGAACTATGGCTACACCTTC.

The rearrangement links TRBV5-1 to TRBJ2-7; D tentatively fits TRBD1 or TRBD2 (5 bases each). CDR1 and CDR2 (germline): SGHRS, YFSETQ. V lost 0 bases and J 5 bases, leaving 21 bases between the germline ends. This CDR3 comprises 17 residues. The CDR3 sequence: CASSLAGASPSSHEQYF. CDR3 sequence (DNA): TGCGCCAGCAGCTTGGCTGGGGCTAGTCCTAGCAGCCACGAGCAGTACTTC.

The CDR3 here is CASSLWGWESNQPQHF. CDR3 nucleotides: TGTGCCAGCAGTTTATGGGGGTGGGAAAGCAATCAGCCCCAGCATTTT. This sequence joins TRBV27 and TRBJ1-5; TRBD1 might be the D (5 bases). V lost 1 base, J lost 1 base, and 11 bases lay in between. The CDR3 is made up of 16 amino acids. CDR1 MNHEY and CDR2 SMNVEV come from the germline V gene (reference sequence).

The CDR3 DNA reads TGTGCCAGCTCACCATCGCCAGCCGGAACCCCGACCTACGAGCAGTACTTC. Encoded protein: CASSPSPAGTPTYEQYF. The chain uses TRBV18 and TRBJ2-7; D not certain. The germline CDR1 and CDR2 sequences are KGHSH and LQKENI. V was clipped by 2 bases and J by 2 bases, with 19 bases between them. This CDR3 has 17 amino acids.

The chain uses TRBV7-9 and TRBJ1-1, with unresolved D. The CDR3 runs to 13 residues. V dropped 8 bases and J dropped 1 base, with 11 bases sitting between them. Germline CDR1 and CDR2: SEHNR and FQNEAQ (reference sequence). In DNA, the CDR3 is TGTGCCAGCGCCGGACGGGGGAACACTGAAGCTTTCTTT. Translation gives CASAGRGNTEAFF.